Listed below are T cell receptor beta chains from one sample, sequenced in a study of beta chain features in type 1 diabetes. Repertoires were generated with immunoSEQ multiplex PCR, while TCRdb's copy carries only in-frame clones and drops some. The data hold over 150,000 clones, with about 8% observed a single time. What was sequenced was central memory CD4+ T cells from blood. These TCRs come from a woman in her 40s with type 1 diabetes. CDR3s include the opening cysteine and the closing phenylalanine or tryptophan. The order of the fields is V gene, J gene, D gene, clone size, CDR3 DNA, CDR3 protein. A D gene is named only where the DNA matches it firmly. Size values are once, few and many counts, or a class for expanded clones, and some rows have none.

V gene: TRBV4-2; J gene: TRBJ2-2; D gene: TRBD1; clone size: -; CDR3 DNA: TGTGCCAGCAGCCAAGAAGGGACAGGAGTGAACACCGGGGAGCTGTTTTTT; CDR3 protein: CASSQEGTGVNTGELFF
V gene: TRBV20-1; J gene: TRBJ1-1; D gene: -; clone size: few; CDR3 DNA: TGCACCCCCCTCGCGGCTTTCTTT; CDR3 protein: CTPLAAFF
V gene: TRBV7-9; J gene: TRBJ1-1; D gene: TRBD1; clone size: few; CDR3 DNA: TGTGCCAGCAGCTTAGGACAGGGGAGTACTGAAGCTTTCTTT; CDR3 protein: CASSLGQGSTEAFF
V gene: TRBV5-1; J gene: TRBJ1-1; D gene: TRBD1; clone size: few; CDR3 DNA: TGCGCCAGCAGCCCGTCCCGGGACAGGGAATGGGAACTCTTT; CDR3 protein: CASSPSRDREWELF
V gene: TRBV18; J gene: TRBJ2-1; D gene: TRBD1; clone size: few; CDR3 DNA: TGTGCCAGCTCTCCCGACAGGGGGATTTACAATGAGCAGTTCTTC; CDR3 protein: CASSPDRGIYNEQFF
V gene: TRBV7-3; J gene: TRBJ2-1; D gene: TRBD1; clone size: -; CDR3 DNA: TGTGCCAGCAGCGCGACAGGGGGCGCCGTGAATGAGCAGTTCTTC; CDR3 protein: CASSATGGAVNEQFF
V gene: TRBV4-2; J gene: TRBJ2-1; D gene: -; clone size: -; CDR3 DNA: TGTGCCAGCAGCCAAATGACAGACTTTAATGAGCAGTTCTTC; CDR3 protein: CASSQMTDFNEQFF
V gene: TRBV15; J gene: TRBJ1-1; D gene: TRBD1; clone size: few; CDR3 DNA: TGTGCCACCAGCCCCAGACAGGGTGCGAGCACTGAAGCTTTCTTT; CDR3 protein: CATSPRQGASTEAFF
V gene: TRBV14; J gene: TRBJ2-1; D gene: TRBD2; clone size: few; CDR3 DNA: TGTGCCAGCAGTCGACCGGGACTAGCGAACTACAATGAGCAGTTCTTC; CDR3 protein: CASSRPGLANYNEQFF
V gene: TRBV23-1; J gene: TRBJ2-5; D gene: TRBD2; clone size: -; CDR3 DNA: TGCGCCAGCAGTCCCGCCCTATGGAGAGCGGGGCCGAAGACCCAGTACTTC; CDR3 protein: CASSPALWRAGPKTQYF
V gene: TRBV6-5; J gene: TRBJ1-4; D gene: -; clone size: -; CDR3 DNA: TGTGCCAGCAGGGACAGTCAGTCTAATGAAAAACTGTTTTTT; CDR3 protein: CASRDSQSNEKLFF
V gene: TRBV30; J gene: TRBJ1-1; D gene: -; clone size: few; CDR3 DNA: TGTGCCTGGAGACGGCAGGATAACACTGAAGCTTTCTTT; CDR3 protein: CAWRRQDNTEAFF
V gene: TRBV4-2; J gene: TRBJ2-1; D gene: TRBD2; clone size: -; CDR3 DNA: TGTGCCAGCAGCCAGGTAGCGGGAGGTGGTTACAATGAGCAGTTCTTC; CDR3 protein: CASSQVAGGGYNEQFF
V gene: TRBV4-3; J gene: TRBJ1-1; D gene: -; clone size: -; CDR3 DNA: TGCGCCAGCAGCCGTCCGGGGAACACTGAAGCTTTCTTT; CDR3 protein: CASSRPGNTEAFF
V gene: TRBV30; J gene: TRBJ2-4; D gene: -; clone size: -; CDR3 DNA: TGTGCCTGGAGTCGACAAGAAAACATTCAGTACTTC; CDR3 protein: CAWSRQENIQYF
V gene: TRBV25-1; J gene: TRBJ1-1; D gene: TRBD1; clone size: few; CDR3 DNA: TGTGCCAGCAGTGAATATCGGGACAGCTCTGAAGCTTTCTTT; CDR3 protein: CASSEYRDSSEAFF
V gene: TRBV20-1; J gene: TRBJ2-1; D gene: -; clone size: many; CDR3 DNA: TGCAGTCAGGGGGGCGGCAATGAGCAGTTCTTC; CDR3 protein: CSQGGGNEQFF
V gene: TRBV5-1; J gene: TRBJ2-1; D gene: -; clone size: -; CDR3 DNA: TGCGCCAGCAGCTTCGCGGGTTACAATGAGCAGTTCTTC; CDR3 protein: CASSFAGYNEQFF
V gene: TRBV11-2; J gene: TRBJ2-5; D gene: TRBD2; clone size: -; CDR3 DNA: TGTGCCAGCAGCTTAGGGACTAGCGGTTTTCAAGAGACCCAGTACTTC; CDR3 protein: CASSLGTSGFQETQYF
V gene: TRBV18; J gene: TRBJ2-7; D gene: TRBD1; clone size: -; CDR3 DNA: TGTGCCAGCTCACCAACGGGACAGGGTTACTACGAGCAGTACTTC; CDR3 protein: CASSPTGQGYYEQYF
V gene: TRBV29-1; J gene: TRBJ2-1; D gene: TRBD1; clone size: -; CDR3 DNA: TGCAGCGTTCGGCCGGGGACAGGGGTCAATGAGCAGTTCTTC; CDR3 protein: CSVRPGTGVNEQFF
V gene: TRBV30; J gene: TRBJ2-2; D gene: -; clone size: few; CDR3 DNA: TGTGCCAGCCAGTCCGGGACAGGACTAAGGCAGCGGGGCACCGGGGAGCTGTTTTTT; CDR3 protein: CASQSGTGLRQRGTGELFF
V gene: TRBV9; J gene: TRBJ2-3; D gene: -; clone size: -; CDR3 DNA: TGTGCCAGCAGCGTAGGGTTTACTAGCACAGATACGCAGTATTTT; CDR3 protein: CASSVGFTSTDTQYF